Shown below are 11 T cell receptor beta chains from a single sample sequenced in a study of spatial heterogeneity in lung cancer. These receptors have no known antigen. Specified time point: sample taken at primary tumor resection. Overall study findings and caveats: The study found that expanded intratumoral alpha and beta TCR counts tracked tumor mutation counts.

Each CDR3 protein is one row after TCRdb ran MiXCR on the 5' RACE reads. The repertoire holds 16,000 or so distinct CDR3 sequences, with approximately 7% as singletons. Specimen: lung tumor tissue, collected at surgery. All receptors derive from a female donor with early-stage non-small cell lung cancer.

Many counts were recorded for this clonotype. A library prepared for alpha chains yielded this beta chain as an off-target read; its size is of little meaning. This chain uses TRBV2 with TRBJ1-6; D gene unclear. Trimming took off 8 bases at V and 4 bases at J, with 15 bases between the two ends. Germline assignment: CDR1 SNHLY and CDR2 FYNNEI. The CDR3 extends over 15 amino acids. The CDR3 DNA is TGTGCCAGCGCCCCGGCAGAAACTTATAATTCACCCCTCCACTTT. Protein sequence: CASAPAETYNSPLHF.

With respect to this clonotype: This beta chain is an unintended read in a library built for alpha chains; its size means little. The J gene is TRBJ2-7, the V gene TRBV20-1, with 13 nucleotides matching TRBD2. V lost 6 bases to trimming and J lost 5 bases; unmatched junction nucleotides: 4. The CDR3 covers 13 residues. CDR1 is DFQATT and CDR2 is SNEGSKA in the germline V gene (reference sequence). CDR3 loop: CSARTSGGHEQYF. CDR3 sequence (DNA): TGCAGTGCCCGGACTAGCGGGGGACACGAGCAGTACTTC.

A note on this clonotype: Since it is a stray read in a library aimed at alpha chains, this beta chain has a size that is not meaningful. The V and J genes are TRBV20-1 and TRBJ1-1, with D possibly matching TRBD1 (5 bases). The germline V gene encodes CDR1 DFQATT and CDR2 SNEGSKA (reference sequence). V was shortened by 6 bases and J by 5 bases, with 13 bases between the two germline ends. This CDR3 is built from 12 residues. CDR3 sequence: CSADSQGTEAFF. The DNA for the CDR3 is TGCAGTGCCGACAGCCAAGGGACTGAAGCTTTCTTT.

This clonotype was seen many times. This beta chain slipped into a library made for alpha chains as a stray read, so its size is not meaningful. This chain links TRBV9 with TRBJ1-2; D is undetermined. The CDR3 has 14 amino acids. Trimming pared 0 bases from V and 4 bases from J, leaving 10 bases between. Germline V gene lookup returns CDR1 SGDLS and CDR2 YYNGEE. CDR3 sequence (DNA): TGTGCCAGCAGCGTAGCTGGGGAGGGCTATGGCTACACCTTC. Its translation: CASSVAGEGYGYTF.

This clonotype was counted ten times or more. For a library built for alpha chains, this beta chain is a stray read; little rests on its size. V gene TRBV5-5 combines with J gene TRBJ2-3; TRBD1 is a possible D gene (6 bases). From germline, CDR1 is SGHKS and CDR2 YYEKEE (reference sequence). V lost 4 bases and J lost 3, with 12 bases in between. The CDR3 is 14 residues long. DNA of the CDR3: TGTGCCAGCAGCCCGGGCCAGGGGACAGATACGCAGTATTTT. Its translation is CASSPGQGTDTQYF.

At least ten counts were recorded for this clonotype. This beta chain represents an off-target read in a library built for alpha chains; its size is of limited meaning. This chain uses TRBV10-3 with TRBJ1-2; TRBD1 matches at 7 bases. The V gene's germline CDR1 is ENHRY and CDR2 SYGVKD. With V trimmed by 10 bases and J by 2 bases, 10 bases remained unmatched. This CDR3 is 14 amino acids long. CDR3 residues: CATGGHQPNYGYTF. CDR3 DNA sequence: TGTGCCACAGGGGGACACCAGCCGAACTATGGCTACACCTTC.

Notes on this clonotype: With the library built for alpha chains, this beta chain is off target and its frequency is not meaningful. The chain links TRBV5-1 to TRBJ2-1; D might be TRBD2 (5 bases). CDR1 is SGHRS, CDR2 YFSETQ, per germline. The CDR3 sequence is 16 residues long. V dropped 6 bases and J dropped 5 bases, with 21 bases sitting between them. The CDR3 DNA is TGCGCCAGCAAGGCTAGCAGCCCAGCTCCCCACAATGAGCAGTTCTTC. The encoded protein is CASKASSPAPHNEQFF.

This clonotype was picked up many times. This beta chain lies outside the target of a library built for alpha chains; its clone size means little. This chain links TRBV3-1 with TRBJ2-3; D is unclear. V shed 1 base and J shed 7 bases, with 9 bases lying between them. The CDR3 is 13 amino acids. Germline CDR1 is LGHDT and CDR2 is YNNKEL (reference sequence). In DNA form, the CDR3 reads TGTGCCAGCAGCCAAGCCAACGCTAATACGCAGTATTTT. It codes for CASSQANANTQYF.

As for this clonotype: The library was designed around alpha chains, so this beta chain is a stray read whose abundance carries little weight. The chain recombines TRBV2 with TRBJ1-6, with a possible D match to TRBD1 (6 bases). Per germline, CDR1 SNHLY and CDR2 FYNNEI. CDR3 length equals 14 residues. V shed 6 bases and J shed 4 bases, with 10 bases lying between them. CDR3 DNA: TGTGCCAGCAGCCAGGGGCTTTATAATTCACCCCTCCACTTT. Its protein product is CASSQGLYNSPLHF. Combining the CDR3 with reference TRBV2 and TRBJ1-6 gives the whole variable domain EPEVTQTPSHQVTQMGQEVILRCVPISNHLYFYWYRQILGQKVEFLVSFYNNEISEKSEIFDDQFSVERPDGSNFTLKIRSTKLEDSAMYFCASSQGLYNSPLHFGNGTRLTVT.

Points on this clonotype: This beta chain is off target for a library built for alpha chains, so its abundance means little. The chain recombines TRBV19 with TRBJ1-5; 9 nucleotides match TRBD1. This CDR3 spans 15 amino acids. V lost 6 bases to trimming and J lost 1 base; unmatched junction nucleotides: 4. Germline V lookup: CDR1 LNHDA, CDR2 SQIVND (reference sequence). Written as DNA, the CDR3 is TGTGCCAGTAGGACCACAGGGGGCAGCAATCAGCCCCAGCATTTT. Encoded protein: CASRTTGGSNQPQHF.

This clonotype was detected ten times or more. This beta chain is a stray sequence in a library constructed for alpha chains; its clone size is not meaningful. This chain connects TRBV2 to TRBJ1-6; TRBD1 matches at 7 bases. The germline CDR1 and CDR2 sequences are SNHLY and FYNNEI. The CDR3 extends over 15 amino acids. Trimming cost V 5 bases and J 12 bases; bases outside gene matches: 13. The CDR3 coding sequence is TGTGCCAGCAGTTCCGGACAGGCCCGGAGGGGACCCCTCCACTTT. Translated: CASSSGQARRGPLHF.